This T cell receptor (beta chain) was identified during a study of EBV T-cell therapy then PD-1 blockade in nasopharyngeal carcinoma. TCRdb's copy holds only in-frame clones and misses some; the assay was immunoSEQ multiplex PCR. Counted here are 15,000 or so clones, approximately 88% occurring once; the ten biggest clones make up under 30%. Note on this clone: Its antigen is not known.

As to treatment: AdE1-LMPpoly-expanded autologous EBV-specific T-cell therapy followed by anti-PD-1 nivolumab. CDR1 SGHTA and CDR2 FQGNSA come from the germline V gene. The V and J ends lost 0 bases and 8 bases respectively, with 23 bases between them. The CDR3 runs 18 residues. The rearrangement links TRBV7-2 to TRBJ2-1, with D maybe TRBD1 (5 bases). The sequence derives from a man aged 35 to 55 with nasopharyngeal carcinoma. The input for sequencing was CD8+ T cells from blood, taken at day 0 from a patient whose treatment included autologous EBV-specific T cells and nivolumab. CDR3 region: CASSLAYRRAGSPHEQFF. In DNA form, the CDR3 reads TGTGCCAGCAGCTTAGCATACCGTCGGGCAGGGTCACCTCATGAGCAGTTCTTC.